The 3 T cell receptor beta chains below come from one sample, sequenced in a study of blood T cells in healthy people across ages. Together with a sample-barcoded 5' primer, a J-beta primer mix was included in a second PCR lasting about 7 to 11 cycles. TCRdb independently ran MiXCR on the 5' RACE reads; one entry per CDR3 protein. The sample lists approximately 320,000 distinct CDR3 sequences, 25% to 30% occurring once. Material for sequencing was blood. Receptors were obtained from a woman in her 70s in good health.

About this clonotype: A much larger clone lies a single base off, so this may be a read error. The conserved phenylalanine or tryptophan normally closing the CDR3 is absent here, so this likely arose from a read error. This chain joins TRBV28 and TRBJ1-4; D not resolved. V lost 4 bases to trimming and J lost 8 bases, with 5 bases between them. The CDR3 covers 11 residues. Germline assignment: CDR1 MDHEN and CDR2 SYDVKM. CDR3 coding DNA: TGTGCCAGCAGTTCGTGGGAAAAACTGTTTATT. It translates to CASSSWEKLFI.

V usage is TRBV6-1 and J usage is TRBJ2-7; a possible D gene is TRBD2 (6 bases). Germline V gene sequence: CDR1 MNHNS, CDR2 SASEGT. This CDR3 region has 14 residues. Trimming removed 8 bases at V and 1 base at J, with 15 bases between. The CDR3 sequence is CASLQEGRSYEQYF. CDR3 nucleotide sequence: TGTGCCAGCCTCCAGGAGGGAAGGTCCTACGAGCAGTACTTC.

This clonotype was seen a few times. This chain links TRBV19 with TRBJ1-2, with 10 bases that match TRBD1. The CDR3 has 15 residues. Germline V gene lookup returns CDR1 LNHDA and CDR2 SQIVND (reference sequence). The V segment lost 7 bases and the J segment 7 bases; nucleotides outside the gene matches: 12. The CDR3 region has the DNA TGTGCCAGTATCCTCGATGGGACAGGGGATGTTGGCTACACCTTC. As protein: CASILDGTGDVGYTF. Full variable domain (rest looked up from reference TRBV19 and TRBJ1-2): DGGITQSPKYLFRKEGQNVTLSCEQNLNHDAMYWYRQDPGQGLRLIYYSQIVNDFQKGDIAEGYSVSREKKESFPLTVTSAQKNPTAFYLCASILDGTGDVGYTFGSGTRLTVV.